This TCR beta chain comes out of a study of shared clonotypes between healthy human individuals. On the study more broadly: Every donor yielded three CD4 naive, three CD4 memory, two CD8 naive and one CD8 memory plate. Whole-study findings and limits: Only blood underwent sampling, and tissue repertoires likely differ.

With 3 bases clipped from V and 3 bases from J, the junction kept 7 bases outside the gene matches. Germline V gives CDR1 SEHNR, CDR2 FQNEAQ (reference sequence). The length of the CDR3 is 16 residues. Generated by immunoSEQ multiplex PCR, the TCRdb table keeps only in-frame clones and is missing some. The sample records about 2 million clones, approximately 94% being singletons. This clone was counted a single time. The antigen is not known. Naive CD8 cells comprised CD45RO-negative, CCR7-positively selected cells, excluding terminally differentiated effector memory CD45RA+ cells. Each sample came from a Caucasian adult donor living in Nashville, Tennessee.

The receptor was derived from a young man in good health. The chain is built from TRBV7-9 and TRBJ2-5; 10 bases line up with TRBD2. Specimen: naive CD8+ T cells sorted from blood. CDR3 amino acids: CASSLVLAGKEETQYF. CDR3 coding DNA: TGTGCCAGCAGCTTGGTACTAGCGGGGAAAGAAGAGACCCAGTACTTC. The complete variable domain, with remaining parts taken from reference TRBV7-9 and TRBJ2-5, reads DTGVSQNPRHKITKRGQNVTFRCDPISEHNRLYWYRQTLGQGPEFLTYFQNEAQLEKSRLLSDRFSAERPKGSFSTLEIQRTEQGDSAMYLCASSLVLAGKEETQYFGPGTRLLVL.